These T cell receptor beta chains were read from a single sample in a study of CD8 T cells in Susac syndrome. TCRdb used MiXCR to reprocess the immunoSEQ multiplex PCR reads, holding one entry per CDR3 protein. The sample includes approximately 110,000 distinct CDR3 sequences, about 96% of them seen just once. Sequenced material: CD4+ T cells from PBMCs. The origin of the receptors is a human donor in good health. Both conserved end residues are part of each CDR3. D genes are given only for firm matches. Some rows have no size entry. The others give once, few or many, or a class for an expanded clone.

V gene,D gene,J gene,clone size,CDR3 DNA,CDR3 protein
TRBV4-1,TRBD2,TRBJ2-3,-,TGCGCCAGCAGCCGGGCCCATAGCGGGGGGTCCACAGATACGCAGTATTTT,CASSRAHSGGSTDTQYF
TRBV7-2,TRBD1,TRBJ2-2,-,TGTGCCAGCAGCTTAGTGGGACAGTACACCGGGGAGCTGTTTTTT,CASSLVGQYTGELFF
TRBV6-5,TRBD1,TRBJ1-1,-,TGTGCCAGCAGTTACCTCCGGGACAGTGAAGCTTTCTTT,CASSYLRDSEAFF
TRBV28,TRBD2,TRBJ2-2,-,TGTGCCAGCAGTCCCTCGGGCGGGAGGCCTCCCGGGGAGCTGTTTTTT,CASSPSGGRPPGELFF
TRBV7-6,-,TRBJ2-3,-,TGTGCCAGCAGCATCAGAGAAGATACGCAGTATTTT,CASSIREDTQYF
TRBV3-1,TRBD1,TRBJ1-1,-,TGTGCCAGCAGCCAATGGGGACAGGGGGTCTCTGAAGCTTTCTTT,CASSQWGQGVSEAFF
TRBV20-1,-,TRBJ2-5,-,TGCAGTGCTAGAGATATGTACCGGGGCCAAGAGACCCAGTACTTC,CSARDMYRGQETQYF
TRBV3-1,-,TRBJ2-4,-,TGTGCCAGCAGCGACAGTAGAACCAAAAACATTCAGTACTTC,CASSDSRTKNIQYF
TRBV28,-,TRBJ1-1,once,TGTGCCAGCAGTTTAAAAGCAGGAGAAGCTTTCTTT,CASSLKAGEAFF
TRBV28,TRBD1,TRBJ1-5,-,TGTGCCAGCAGTCCGGGCCGCAGGGGGCCCCATCAGCCCCAGCATTTT,CASSPGRRGPHQPQHF
TRBV29-1,-,TRBJ1-3,-,TGCAGCGTCTCCATCCGATTCCCCCTCTCTGGAAACACCATATATTTT,CSVSIRFPLSGNTIYF
TRBV7-9,-,TRBJ1-3,-,TGTGCCAGCGTGGGGAGACGAAACACCATATATTTT,CASVGRRNTIYF
TRBV5-1,TRBD1,TRBJ2-6,-,TGCGCCAGCAGCTTGGTAGTGCAAGGGACAGGGGGCGCTGGGGCCAACGTCCTGACTTTC,CASSLVVQGTGGAGANVLTF
TRBV3-1,TRBD2,TRBJ2-7,-,TGTGCCAGCAGCCAAGGCGGGACTAGCGGGAGGACGTACGAGCAGTACTTC,CASSQGGTSGRTYEQYF
TRBV13,-,TRBJ1-1,-,TGTGCCAGCAGCTTAGGCGCGAAGGCAAACACTGAAGCTTTCTTT,CASSLGAKANTEAFF
TRBV6-5,TRBD1,TRBJ2-6,-,TGTGCCAGCAGTTACTTCTACAGGGGCGCTGGGGCCAACGTCCTGACTTTC,CASSYFYRGAGANVLTF
TRBV7-2,TRBD1,TRBJ1-2,-,TGTGCCAGCAGCCCGAGGACAGGGGGCCTTTATGGCTACACCTTC,CASSPRTGGLYGYTF
TRBV2,-,TRBJ2-3,-,TGTGCCAGCAGGAACAGGGAGATAAGCACAGATACGCAGTATTTT,CASRNREISTDTQYF
TRBV4-1,TRBD1,TRBJ2-7,-,TGCGCCAGCAGCCACCCGGGACAGGGGAACTACGAGCAGTACTTC,CASSHPGQGNYEQYF
TRBV7-9,TRBD1,TRBJ2-3,-,TGTGCCAGCAGCTTGATAACAGGGGGCACAGATACGCAGTATTTT,CASSLITGGTDTQYF
TRBV7-2,TRBD1,TRBJ1-2,-,TGTGCCAGCAGCCCGAGGACAGGCGCTAACTATGGCTACACCTTC,CASSPRTGANYGYTF
TRBV12-3/TRBV12-4,-,TRBJ2-5,-,TGTGCCAGCAGTCCTAGCGAGACCCAGTACTTC,CASSPSETQYF
TRBV27,TRBD1,TRBJ1-2,-,TGTGCCAGCAGTTTATCACACAGGGGCGACTATGGCTACACCTTC,CASSLSHRGDYGYTF
TRBV29-1,-,TRBJ1-5,-,TGCAGCGTTGCTGAACAGGCCAATCAGCCCCAGCATTTT,CSVAEQANQPQHF
TRBV28,TRBD1,TRBJ1-1,-,TGTGCCAGCAGCCACAGGACAGGGTACACTGAAGCTTTCTTT,CASSHRTGYTEAFF
TRBV5-6,TRBD1,TRBJ1-5,-,TGTGCCAGCAGCAAAGGGCCGGGACAGGGGGCAGGTAATCAGCCCCAGCATTTT,CASSKGPGQGAGNQPQHF
TRBV3-1,-,TRBJ1-3,-,TGTGCCAGCAGCCAGGCCGGGACCGGAGGAAACACCATATATTTT,CASSQAGTGGNTIYF
TRBV30,-,TRBJ2-7,-,TGTGCCTGGAGGTCGGGGGCCCCCTACGAGCAGTACTTC,CAWRSGAPYEQYF
TRBV21-1,-,TRBJ1-6,-,TGTGCCAGCAGCAAAGGGCCATCGGGGTGCTCCTATAATTCACCCCTCCACTTT,CASSKGPSGCSYNSPLHF
TRBV12-3/TRBV12-4,-,TRBJ2-3,-,TGTGCCAGCAGTTTACTCAGGCCGGAAGATACGCAGTATTTT,CASSLLRPEDTQYF
TRBV2,-,TRBJ2-3,once,TGTGCCAGCAGTCGTGAGGGTACGCAGTATTTT,CASSREGTQYF
TRBV7-2,-,TRBJ2-7,-,TGTGCCAGCAGCTCGACCCCTCAGGGCACCTCCTACGAGCAGTACTTC,CASSSTPQGTSYEQYF
TRBV2,-,TRBJ2-5,-,TGTGCCAGCAGCACCACAGGGAGGCAGACCCAGTACTTC,CASSTTGRQTQYF
TRBV30,-,TRBJ2-2,-,TGTGCCTGGGGACAGCTGAACACCGGGGAGCTGTTTTTT,CAWGQLNTGELFF
TRBV29-1,-,TRBJ2-4,-,TGCAGCGGACAGATAGCCAAAAACATTCAGTACTTC,CSGQIAKNIQYF
TRBV7-2,-,TRBJ2-5,-,TGTGCCAGCAGCTTAGGCAGTCAAGAGACCCAGTACTTC,CASSLGSQETQYF
TRBV7-9,-,TRBJ2-5,-,TGTGCCAGCAGCATTCAGTTGGGGAGCGAGGAGACCCAGTACTTC,CASSIQLGSEETQYF
TRBV2,-,TRBJ1-2,-,TGTGCCAGCAGTGAGCAAGGGGAATGGAGGGATGGCTACACCTTC,CASSEQGEWRDGYTF
TRBV15,TRBD1,TRBJ2-5,-,TGTGCCACCAGCACAATCCGAGGGGGCAGAGGGTTGGAGACCCAGTACTTC,CATSTIRGGRGLETQYF
TRBV3-1,-,TRBJ1-4,-,TGTGCCAGCAGCCCCCGGGACGGCACAGGTGAAAAACTGTTTTTT,CASSPRDGTGEKLFF
TRBV20-1,-,TRBJ1-1,-,TGCAGTGCTAGAGATCCCCAGGGGTGGGAGAACACTGAAGCTTTCTTT,CSARDPQGWENTEAFF
TRBV7-6,TRBD2,TRBJ2-5,-,TGTGCCAGCAGCTTAGCTCCTAGCGGGGGGGCCGGAGAGACCCAGTACTTC,CASSLAPSGGAGETQYF
TRBV23-1,-,TRBJ2-7,-,TGCGCCAGCAGTCATGCACCGATTCCTTTGCCCTACGAGCAGTACTTC,CASSHAPIPLPYEQYF
TRBV12-3/TRBV12-4,TRBD2,TRBJ2-1,-,TGTGCCAGCAGTTGGGGACTAGCGGGGGATTCCTACAATGAGCAGTTCTTC,CASSWGLAGDSYNEQFF
TRBV30,-,TRBJ2-5,-,TGTGCCTGGAGGGGCGGGGGCCCCCAAGAGACCCAGTACTTC,CAWRGGGPQETQYF
TRBV27,TRBD1,TRBJ1-2,-,TGTGCCAGCAGTCCGGACAGGGGAGACTATGGCTACACCTTC,CASSPDRGDYGYTF
TRBV12-3/TRBV12-4,-,TRBJ2-7,-,TGTGCCAGCAGTCCGGCAGGCTACGAGCAGTACTTC,CASSPAGYEQYF